The 5 T cell receptor beta chains below were found in one sample sequenced in a study of T cells in localized non-small cell lung cancer. TCRdb's table, derived via immunoSEQ multiplex PCR, lists solely in-frame clones and lacks some. In the table there are tens of thousands of clones, more than 80% of which are singletons. This specimen was peripheral blood mononuclear cells, taken before any cancer treatment. These receptors were obtained from a male donor at least 60 years old with stage II lung adenocarcinoma.

This chain uses TRBV7-2 with TRBJ2-3; TRBD2 might be the D (6 bases). Germline CDR1 is SGHTA and CDR2 is FQGNSA. V gave up 5 bases and J gave up 0 bases, with 18 bases separating them. The CDR3 totals 17 residues. The CDR3 spells CASSLRLGGISTDTQYF. The CDR3 DNA reads as TGTGCCAGCAGCCTCAGGTTGGGCGGGATCAGCACAGATACGCAGTATTTT.

This chain joins TRBV11-2 and TRBJ2-1, with a possible D match to TRBD2 (6 bases). Germline CDR1 SGHAT, CDR2 FQNNGV. CDR3 length: 15 residues. Trimming took off 1 base at V and 3 bases at J, with 10 bases between the two ends. CDR3 sequence: CASSLGDSYYNEQFF. DNA of the CDR3: TGTGCCAGCAGCTTAGGGGACTCCTACTACAATGAGCAGTTCTTC.

This clone was counted a few times. V usage is TRBV5-1 and J usage is TRBJ2-7, with D perhaps being TRBD1 or TRBD2 (6 bases each). V lost 7 bases and J lost 7, with 30 bases in between. The CDR3 runs to 17 residues. The germline V gene encodes CDR1 SGHRS and CDR2 YFSETQ. In DNA form, the CDR3 reads TGCGCCAGCTCCGATGCCCTCTTGGGGGGCGCGGATGATGAGCAGTACTTC. It yields the protein CASSDALLGGADDEQYF.

In its sample, this clone was seen a few times. J is TRBJ2-5 and V is TRBV5-1; D is possibly TRBD1 (6 bases). Germline loops: CDR1 SGHRS, CDR2 YFSETQ. The CDR3 length is 14 residues. The ends were cut back, 1 base at V and 4 bases at J, with 11 bases in the middle. The CDR3 sequence: CASSLQQGRETQYF. CDR3 sequence (DNA): TGCGCCAGCAGCTTGCAACAGGGAAGAGAGACCCAGTACTTC.

V gene TRBV14 combines with J gene TRBJ2-2; TRBD2 matches at 7 bases. The ends lost 6 bases at V and 4 bases at J; junction bases unmatched: 11. The germline V gene has CDR1 SGHDN and CDR2 FVKESK. The CDR3 runs to 16 residues. The CDR3 DNA follows: TGTGCCAGCAGTCAGTCCAGCGGGATTGGCACCGGGGAGCTGTTTTTT. Its protein product is CASSQSSGIGTGELFF. The whole variable domain, remainder taken from reference TRBV14 and TRBJ2-2, is EAGVTQFPSHSVIEKGQTVTLRCDPISGHDNLYWYRRVMGKEIKFLLHFVKESKQDESGMPNNRFLAERTGGTYSTLKVQPAELEDSGVYFCASSQSSGIGTGELFFGEGSRLTVL.